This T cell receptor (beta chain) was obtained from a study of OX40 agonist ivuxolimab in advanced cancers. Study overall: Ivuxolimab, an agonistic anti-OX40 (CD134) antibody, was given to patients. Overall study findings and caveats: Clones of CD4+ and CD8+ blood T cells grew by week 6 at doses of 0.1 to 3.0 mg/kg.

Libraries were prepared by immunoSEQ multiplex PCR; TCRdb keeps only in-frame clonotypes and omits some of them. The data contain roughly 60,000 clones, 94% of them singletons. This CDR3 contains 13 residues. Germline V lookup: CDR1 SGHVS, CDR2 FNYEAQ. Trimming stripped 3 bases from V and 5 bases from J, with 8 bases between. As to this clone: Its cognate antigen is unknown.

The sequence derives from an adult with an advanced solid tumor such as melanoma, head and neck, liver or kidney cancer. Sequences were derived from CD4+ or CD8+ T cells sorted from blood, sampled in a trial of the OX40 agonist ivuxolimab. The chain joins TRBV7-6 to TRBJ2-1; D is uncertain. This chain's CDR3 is CASSFLRDNEQFF. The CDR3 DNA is TGTGCCAGCAGCTTTTTACGTGACAATGAGCAGTTCTTC.